A single TCR beta chain is shown here with its context. This clonotype has just a few counts. It has no known antigen specificity. Per-nucleotide qualities are absent, and no much larger clonotype sits a single base away. The data belong to a study of T cell repertoires in cytomegalovirus infection (dated by TCRdb to between 2017 and 2020). With regard to the full study: Donor HLA type was relevant to the analysis, as public TCR beta signatures indicated carriage of CMV infection together with the matching HLA type.

Sequencing instrument: Illumina HiSeq 1500. Starting from the raw public reads, TCRdb applied fastp trimming at Q25, assembled clones with MiXCR and retained in-frame beta chains. Entries that share a CDR3 protein sequence are merged under the most common genes and DNA. Within this sample are 200,000 to 300,000 distinct CDR3 sequences, with approximately 7% of them counted one time only. Of the sample, about 6.3% is held by the ten largest clones. Here is what the overall study found, with its caveats: Cumulative frequency of public TCR beta family members discriminated carriers of CMV infection plus the relevant HLA type in this cohort and an independent roughly 320-donor cohort. The ex vivo response was dominated by HLA-C-restricted CMV-specific TCR beta clonotypes, which also provided the single most frequent clonotype in two of eight donors.

The CDR3, cysteine through phenylalanine, is 18 amino acids long. Here the CDR3 DNA is all that survives: 54 bases in frame from base 1. V is clipped by 1 base and J by 7 bases, and the sequence between their germline boundaries is 23 bases long. CDR1 and CDR2 (SGHKS, YYEKEE) derive from the germline V gene (reference sequence). The receptor chain draws on TRBV5-5 and TRBJ2-2, with the D gene not clear enough to name. This clonotype was obtained from a human donor in good health (CMV status not recorded). Some clones in this sample may be carry-over from other donors' samples. The sequenced sample consisted of PBMCs. The DNA reads TGTGCCAGCAGCTTGATACGTTGGGCAGAGTCGTTTGGCGGGGAGCTGTTTTTT. This encodes CASSLIRWAESFGGELFF.